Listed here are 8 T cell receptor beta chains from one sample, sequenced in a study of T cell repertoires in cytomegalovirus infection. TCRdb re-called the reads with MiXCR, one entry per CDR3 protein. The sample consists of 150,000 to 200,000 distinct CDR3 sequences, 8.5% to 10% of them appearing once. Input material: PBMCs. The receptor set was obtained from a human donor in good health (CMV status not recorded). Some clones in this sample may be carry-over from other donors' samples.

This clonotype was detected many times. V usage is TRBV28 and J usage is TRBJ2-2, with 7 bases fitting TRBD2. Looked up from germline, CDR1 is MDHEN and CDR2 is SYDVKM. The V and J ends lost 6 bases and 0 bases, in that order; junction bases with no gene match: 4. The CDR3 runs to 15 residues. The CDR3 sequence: CASSRGGPNTGELFF. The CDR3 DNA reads TGTGCCAGCAGCCGCGGGGGACCGAACACCGGGGAGCTGTTTTTT.

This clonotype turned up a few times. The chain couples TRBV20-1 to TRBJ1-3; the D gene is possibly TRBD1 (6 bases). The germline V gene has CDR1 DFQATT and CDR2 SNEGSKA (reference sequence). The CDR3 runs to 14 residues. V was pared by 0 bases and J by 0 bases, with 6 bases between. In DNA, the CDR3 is TGCAGTGCTAGAGAACAGGGCTCTGGAAACACCATATATTTT. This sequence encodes CSAREQGSGNTIYF.

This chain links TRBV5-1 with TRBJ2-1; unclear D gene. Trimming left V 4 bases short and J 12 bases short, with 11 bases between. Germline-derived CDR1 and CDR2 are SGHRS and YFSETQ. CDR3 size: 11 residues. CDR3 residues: CASSMAVLQFF. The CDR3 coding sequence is TGCGCCAGCAGCATGGCCGTGCTGCAGTTCTTC. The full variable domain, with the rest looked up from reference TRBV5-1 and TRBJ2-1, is KAGVTQTPRYLIKTRGQQVTLSCSPISGHRSVSWYQQTPGQGLQFLFEYFSETQRNKGNFPGRFSGRQFSNSRSEMNVSTLELGDSALYLCASSMAVLQFFGPGTRLTVL.

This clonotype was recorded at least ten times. DNA of the CDR3: TGTGCCAGCAGCACCTCCGGGACAGTGAACACTGAAGCTTTCTTT. This encodes CASSTSGTVNTEAFF. The V gene is TRBV7-2, the J gene TRBJ1-1, with 7 nucleotides matching TRBD1. The CDR3 totals 15 residues. Germline CDR1 SGHTA, CDR2 FQGNSA. V shed 5 bases, J shed 0 bases, and the junction held 6 bases outside the gene matches.

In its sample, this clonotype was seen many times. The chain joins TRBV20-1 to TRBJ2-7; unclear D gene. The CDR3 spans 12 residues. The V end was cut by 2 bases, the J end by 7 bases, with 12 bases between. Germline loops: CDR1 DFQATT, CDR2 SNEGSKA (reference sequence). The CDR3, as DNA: TGCAGTGCTAGACATAGGGTCGGGGAGCAGTACTTC. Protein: CSARHRVGEQYF.

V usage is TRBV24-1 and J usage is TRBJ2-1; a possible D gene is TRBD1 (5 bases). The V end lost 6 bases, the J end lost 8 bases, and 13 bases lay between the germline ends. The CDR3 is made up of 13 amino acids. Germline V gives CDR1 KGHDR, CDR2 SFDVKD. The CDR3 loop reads CATSIRTNDEQFF. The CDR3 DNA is TGTGCCACCAGTATCCGGACAAACGATGAGCAGTTCTTC.

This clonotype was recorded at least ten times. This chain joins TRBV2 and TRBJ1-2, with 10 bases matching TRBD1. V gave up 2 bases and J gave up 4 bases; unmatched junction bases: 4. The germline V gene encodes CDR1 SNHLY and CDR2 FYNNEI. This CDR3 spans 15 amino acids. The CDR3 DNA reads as TGTGCCAGCAGTGAATGGGACAGGGGACCCTATGGCTACACCTTC. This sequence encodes CASSEWDRGPYGYTF.

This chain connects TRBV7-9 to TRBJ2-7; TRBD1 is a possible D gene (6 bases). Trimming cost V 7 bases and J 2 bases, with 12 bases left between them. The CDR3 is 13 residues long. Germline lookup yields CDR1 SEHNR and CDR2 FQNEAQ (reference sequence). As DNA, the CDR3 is TGTGCCAGCACGAAAGCAGGGGCCTACGAGCAGTACTTC. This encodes CASTKAGAYEQYF.